This entry lists 4 T cell receptor beta chains sequenced from one sample in a study of OX40 agonist ivuxolimab in advanced cancers. Produced via immunoSEQ multiplex PCR; TCRdb's table is partial and in-frame only. The table lists almost 70,000 clones, more than 70% of them singletons. The sequences come from CD4+ or CD8+ T cells sorted from blood, collected in a trial of the OX40 agonist ivuxolimab. The receptor source for this set is an adult with an advanced solid tumor such as melanoma, head and neck, liver or kidney cancer.

The chain links TRBV6-1 to TRBJ2-7, with D possibly being TRBD1 (6 bases). This CDR3 spans 13 amino acids. Germline V gene sequence: CDR1 MNHNS, CDR2 SASEGT. Trimming stripped 10 bases from V and 0 bases from J, with 13 bases between. For the CDR3, the DNA is TGTGCCACCGGACAGTCGAGCTCCTACGAGCAGTACTTC. It encodes CATGQSSSYEQYF.

V gene TRBV2 combines with J gene TRBJ2-1, with D perhaps matching TRBD2 (6 bases). The CDR3 has 14 residues. Germline V CDR1 and CDR2: SNHLY, FYNNEI. The V end was cut by 4 bases, the J end by 5 bases, with 12 bases between. The CDR3, as DNA: TGTGCCAGCAGTGTTCGGGGGATCGACAATGAGCAGTTCTTC. Its protein is CASSVRGIDNEQFF.

The count of this clone is one. The chain has TRBV6-1 and TRBJ1-6, with unresolved D. V shed 5 bases and J shed 0 bases, with 8 bases lying between them. Germline V CDR1 and CDR2: MNHNS, SASEGT. CDR3 length: 15 residues. The CDR3 region has the DNA TGTGCCAGCAGTACGGTGAGCTCCTATAATTCACCCCTCCACTTT. Protein sequence: CASSTVSSYNSPLHF.

In its sample, this clone was seen once. This chain connects TRBV5-1 to TRBJ1-3; no clear D gene. Germline CDR1 SGHRS, CDR2 YFSETQ. There are 15 residues in the CDR3. V dropped 4 bases and J dropped 3 bases, with 14 bases sitting between them. The DNA of the CDR3 is TGCGCCAGCAGCCCGAACGGAGGGCATGGAAACACCATATATTTT. Its translation is CASSPNGGHGNTIYF.